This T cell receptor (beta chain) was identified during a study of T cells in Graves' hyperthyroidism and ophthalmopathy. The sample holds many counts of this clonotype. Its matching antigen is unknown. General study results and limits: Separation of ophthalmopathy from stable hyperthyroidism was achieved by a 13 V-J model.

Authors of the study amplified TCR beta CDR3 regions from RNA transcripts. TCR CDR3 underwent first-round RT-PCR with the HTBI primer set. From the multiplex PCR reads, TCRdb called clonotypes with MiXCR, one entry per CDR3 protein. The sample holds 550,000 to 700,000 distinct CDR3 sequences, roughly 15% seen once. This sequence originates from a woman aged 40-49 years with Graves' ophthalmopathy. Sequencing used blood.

As DNA, the CDR3 is TGTGCCAGCAGTGGAAAATCAAAGGAGGGATGGTACGAGCAGTACTTC. Amino acid sequence: CASSGKSKEGWYEQYF. The chain has TRBV6-2 or TRBV6-3 and TRBJ2-7, with D tentatively TRBD2 (6 bases). Germline CDR1 and CDR2: MNHEY and SVGEGT. Between the trimmed V and J ends, which lost 5 bases and 4 bases, there was a span of 21 bases. The CDR3 covers 16 residues.